These T cell receptor beta chains were read from a single sample in a study of cytomegalovirus exposure and HLA in healthy donors. Clones were read by immunoSEQ multiplex PCR, and TCRdb kept only the in-frame ones, dropping some. Of 90,000 to 130,000 clones listed, 76% are singletons. Sequencing was done on a sample of PBMCs. These TCRs come from a man under 40 in good health and CMV-seropositive. Both conserved end residues are trimmed from each CDR3. Each record gives: J gene, V gene, CDR3 protein.

NA,TRBV6-4,ASSDRGGSDEQY
TRBJ1-2,TRBV5-1,ASSLEGQGLGYT
TRBJ1-5,TRBV13,ASSLGTGQRQPQH
TRBJ2-2,TRBV10-3,AISDHGQGNTGELF
TRBJ1-5,TRBV7-9,ASSRDRGGSNQPQH
TRBJ2-2,TRBV28,ASSFLGTGGTGELF
TRBJ2-1,TRBV4-3,ASSQVSDNEQF
TRBJ1-2,TRBV5-1,ASSPGTGPNYGYT
TRBJ2-1,TRBV5-1,ASSAVPSGGADEQF
TRBJ1-1,TRBV4-1,ASSQEQGGSLRNTEAF
TRBJ2-1,TRBV7-9,ASSLGGGNNEQF
TRBJ1-6,TRBV6-4,ASSVGDNSPLH
TRBJ1-6,TRBV30,AWTPGTGGNSPLH
TRBJ2-2,TRBV9,ASSVSASPNTGELF
TRBJ1-5,TRBV6-6,ASAEPQH
TRBJ1-1,TRBV7-2,ASSTRQGNTEAF
TRBJ2-2,TRBV7-3,ASSQNAGIYTGELF
TRBJ1-1,TRBV11-2,ASSPPGLTGGKRTEAF
TRBJ2-2,TRBV19,ASSVLRELF
TRBJ2-1,TRBV30,AWSGPGVGEQF
TRBJ2-7,TRBV6-1,ASSEIDRRNEQY
TRBJ1-2,TRBV29-1,SGQDSGYGYT
TRBJ1-2,TRBV2,ATSGTGPYGYT
TRBJ1-5,TRBV2,ASSLAARLGNQPQH
TRBJ2-1,TRBV5-1,ASSLGASNSNEQF
TRBJ1-1,TRBV6-1,ASSVRDSGEAF
TRBJ2-5,TRBV11-2,ASSFRTSGGGETQY
TRBJ1-2,TRBV6-5,ASREGGRYGYT
TRBJ2-4,TRBV11-2,ASSLVRGTGDPKNIQY
TRBJ2-7,TRBV7-9,ASSARDRGRYEQY
TRBJ1-1,TRBV11-2,ASSSIGARIYRTEAF
TRBJ1-2,TRBV28,ASSDRFYGYT
TRBJ2-7,TRBV7-9,ASSATGSWSYEQY
TRBJ1-5,TRBV19,ASSPPGGGIQPQH
TRBJ1-3,TRBV5-5,ASSVTGGNSGNTIY
TRBJ2-1,TRBV27,ASSRSIAGGNEQF
TRBJ2-3,TRBV7-9,ASRLGSTTDTQY
TRBJ2-3,TRBV5-1,ASSLRAAKRDTDTQY
TRBJ2-6,TRBV18,ASSPGQGAGGANVLT
TRBJ2-1,TRBV7-9,ASSSNVPGLAGDGNEQF
TRBJ1-1,TRBV7-2,ASSLALRVNTEAF
TRBJ2-1,TRBV7-9,ASTPSGSLNEQF
TRBJ2-2,TRBV10-3,AISDIGELF
TRBJ1-3,TRBV2,ASSAEVPSGNTIY
TRBJ1-1,TRBV7-9,ASSFTGDTEAF
TRBJ1-4,TRBV7-7,ASSLGQNEKLF
TRBJ2-7,TRBV11-2,ASSLNRASYEQY
TRBJ1-2,TRBV2,ASSEALVSGANYGYT
TRBJ2-7,TRBV13,ASSRDRSSYEQY
TRBJ1-1,TRBV28,ASSLELGGTEAF
TRBJ1-5,TRBV6-1,ASSETVAWQPQH
TRBJ1-2,TRBV9,ASSVVEGGSYGYT